The 2 T cell receptor beta chains below come from one sample, sequenced in a study of neurological immune-mediated disorders. TCRdb processed the 5' RACE reads anew with MiXCR; each CDR3 protein has one entry. The repertoire holds 55,000 to 80,000 distinct CDR3 sequences, 4% to 5.5% seen once, with around 3.3% in the top ten. Sequencing was carried out using PBMCs. These receptors all come from a woman aged 45-59 years with multiple sclerosis.

This clonotype was recorded many times. The gene calls are TRBV20-1 and TRBJ2-1; 9 bases are a match to TRBD2. This CDR3 spans 15 amino acids. The V gene's germline CDR1 is DFQATT and CDR2 SNEGSKA (reference sequence). V lost 0 bases to trimming and J lost 1 base; unmatched junction nucleotides: 1. DNA for the CDR3: TGCAGTGCTAGAGAGGCGGGGGGGTCCTACAATGAGCAGTTCTTC. Its protein product is CSAREAGGSYNEQFF.

The sample holds a few counts of this clonotype. CDR3 bases: TGTGCCAGCAGCTTTCGGACAGATTCCACTGAAGCTTTCTTT. This sequence encodes CASSFRTDSTEAFF. The genes are TRBV7-8 and TRBJ1-1; possible D gene TRBD1, 6 bases. CDR1 SGHVS and CDR2 FQNEAQ come from the germline V gene. V lost 3 bases and J 4 bases, leaving 12 bases between the germline ends. The CDR3 is 14 residues long.